The rows below give T cell receptor beta chains drawn from one sample of a study of PD-1 blockade in classical Hodgkin lymphoma. This table comes from immunoSEQ multiplex PCR, and its TCRdb copy is limited to in-frame clones, with some not included. Here the sample spans about 96,000 clones, 93% being singletons. The sample consisted of peripheral blood mononuclear cells (PBMCs), taken before the fourth cycle of nivolumab. All receptors come from a human donor with classical Hodgkin lymphoma. Each CDR3 is given with its conserved first and last residue. A D gene is named only where the DNA matches it firmly. Not all rows give a size; the values are once, few, many and, for expanded clones, a class.

-	TRBJ2-5	-	TRBV19	CASSALGGEETQYF	TGTGCCAGTAGCGCCCTAGGGGGAGAAGAGACCCAGTACTTC
-	TRBJ2-7	TRBD2	TRBV10-2	CASAGGRAYEQYF	TGCGCCAGCGCGGGGGGTAGAGCCTACGAGCAGTACTTC
-	TRBJ2-2	TRBD2	TRBV28	CASTRTSGRLGGTGELFF	TGTGCCAGCACGCGGACTAGCGGGAGGCTGGGAGGCACCGGGGAGCTGTTTTTT
once	TRBJ1-5	TRBD1	TRBV6-5	CASSYQGQGNQPQHF	TGTGCCAGCAGTTACCAGGGACAGGGGAATCAGCCCCAGCATTTT
-	TRBJ2-7	-	TRBV27	CASSLSAGPYEQYF	TGTGCCAGCAGTTTATCGGCGGGGCCCTACGAGCAGTACTTC
-	TRBJ1-5	TRBD1	TRBV27	CASSALTGIGNQPQHF	TGTGCCAGCAGTGCACTGACAGGGATTGGCAATCAGCCCCAGCATTTT
-	TRBJ1-5	-	TRBV10-3	CAIMAGDNQPQHF	TGTGCCATTATGGCGGGGGACAATCAGCCCCAGCATTTT
-	TRBJ2-3	TRBD1	TRBV11-3	CASSRRPGGLGDTQYF	TGTGCCAGCAGCCGACGACCAGGGGGCCTGGGAGATACGCAGTATTTT
-	TRBJ2-1	-	TRBV28	CASSLTSIPRNEQFF	TGTGCCAGCAGTCTGACTAGTATCCCCCGCAATGAGCAGTTCTTC
-	TRBJ1-1	-	TRBV27	CASSLQADTEAFF	TGTGCCAGCAGTTTACAGGCGGACACTGAAGCTTTCTTT
-	TRBJ2-5	-	TRBV6-1	CASRATGQETQYF	TGTGCCAGCAGAGCGACAGGTCAAGAGACCCAGTACTTC
-	TRBJ2-1	TRBD2	TRBV6-1	CASSETSGLGNEQFF	TGTGCCAGCAGTGAGACTAGCGGGCTAGGGAATGAGCAGTTCTTC
-	TRBJ2-3	-	TRBV4-1	CASSPLGLDTQYF	TGCGCCAGCAGCCCTCTTGGCCTCGATACGCAGTATTTT
-	TRBJ1-5	TRBD1	TRBV27	CASWTGIEPQHF	TGTGCCAGCTGGACAGGGATCGAGCCCCAGCATTTT
-	TRBJ1-1	TRBD1	TRBV5-1	CASSPLRGPREAFF	TGCGCCAGCAGCCCGCTCAGGGGGCCGAGAGAAGCTTTCTTT
-	TRBJ2-7	TRBD1	TRBV5-1	CASSIGQGLYEQYF	TGCGCCAGCAGCATCGGACAGGGTTTGTACGAGCAGTACTTC
-	TRBJ1-1	TRBD1	TRBV5-1	CASSPGTGPNTEAFF	TGCGCCAGCAGCCCAGGGACAGGGCCAAACACTGAAGCTTTCTTT
-	TRBJ2-1	-	TRBV21-1	CASSKVRQGEGEQFF	TGTGCCAGCAGCAAAGTTCGACAGGGTGAGGGTGAGCAGTTCTTC
-	TRBJ1-1	-	TRBV7-9	CASSPQTEAFF	TGTGCCAGCAGCCCCCAAACTGAAGCTTTCTTT
once	TRBJ1-1	-	TRBV29-1	CSVAGWSTEAFF	TGCAGCGTTGCAGGTTGGAGCACTGAAGCTTTCTTT
-	TRBJ2-7	TRBD2	TRBV11-2	CASSPRGLAGGPSSYEQYF	TGTGCCAGCAGCCCGCGGGGACTAGCGGGAGGGCCTAGCTCCTACGAGCAGTACTTC
-	TRBJ2-7	TRBD2	TRBV5-4	CASSAGTSGSYEQYF	TGTGCCAGCAGCGCCGGGACTAGCGGCTCCTACGAGCAGTACTTC
-	TRBJ2-2	TRBD2	TRBV29-1	CSTPRGGESTGELFF	TGCAGCACACCCCGCGGGGGGGAAAGCACCGGGGAGCTGTTTTTT
-	TRBJ1-1	TRBD1	TRBV27	CASSLTGTGVLRNTEAFF	TGTGCCAGCAGTTTGACCGGGACAGGGGTGTTAAGAAACACTGAAGCTTTCTTT
-	TRBJ2-3	TRBD2	TRBV11-1	CASSLFGLAGVTDTQYF	TGTGCCAGCAGCTTATTCGGGCTAGCGGGAGTTACAGATACGCAGTATTTT
-	TRBJ2-7	TRBD1	TRBV5-8	CASSSWDRFYEQYF	TGTGCCAGCAGCTCCTGGGACAGATTCTACGAGCAGTACTTC
-	TRBJ2-2	-	TRBV11-3	CASSLKVTGELFF	TGTGCCAGCAGCTTAAAGGTCACCGGGGAGCTGTTTTTT
-	TRBJ2-1	-	TRBV27	CASSFPGLNNEQFF	TGTGCCAGCAGTTTTCCAGGGCTGAACAATGAGCAGTTCTTC
-	TRBJ1-1	TRBD1	TRBV7-8	CASSPRQGKGDTEAFF	TGTGCCAGCAGCCCAAGACAGGGGAAAGGGGACACTGAAGCTTTCTTT
-	TRBJ1-1	-	TRBV29-1	CSVDHQGLTEAFF	TGCAGCGTTGATCATCAGGGGTTAACTGAAGCTTTCTTT
-	TRBJ2-7	-	TRBV11-2	CASSYVSDYEQYF	TGTGCCAGCAGCTACGTTTCGGACTACGAGCAGTACTTC
-	TRBJ1-4	-	TRBV11-2	CASSLLGPDEKLFF	TGTGCCAGCAGCTTACTGGGGCCCGATGAAAAACTGTTTTTT
-	TRBJ1-2	-	TRBV6-6	CASSSPDDYGYTF	TGTGCCAGCAGTTCCCCGGACGATTATGGCTACACCTTC
-	TRBJ2-7	-	TRBV18	CASSPLDISYEQYF	TGTGCCAGCTCACCACTGGACATCTCCTACGAGCAGTACTTC
-	TRBJ1-1	-	TRBV7-9	CASSLREGEAFF	TGTGCCAGCAGCTTAAGGGAGGGGGAAGCTTTCTTT
-	TRBJ2-7	-	TRBV5-6	CASSPRDSPPYEQYF	TGTGCCAGCAGCCCTCGGGACTCCCCCCCGTACGAGCAGTACTTC
-	TRBJ2-5	-	TRBV9	CASSVGGQSVGQETQYF	TGTGCCAGCAGCGTAGGAGGACAGTCGGTTGGGCAAGAGACCCAGTACTTC
-	TRBJ2-5	TRBD2	TRBV18	CASSPGLALGRETQYF	TGTGCCAGCTCTCCAGGACTAGCTTTGGGGAGGGAGACCCAGTACTTC
-	TRBJ2-6	-	TRBV10-3	CAISEPTGEVSGANVLTF	TGTGCCATCAGTGAACCTACAGGGGAGGTATCTGGGGCCAACGTCCTGACTTTC
once	TRBJ1-4	TRBD1	TRBV29-1	CSARMGQGDEKLFF	TGCAGCGCCAGAATGGGACAGGGGGATGAAAAACTGTTTTTT
few	TRBJ1-1	TRBD1	TRBV5-4	CASSAGQATEAFF	TGTGCCAGCAGCGCGGGACAGGCTACTGAAGCTTTCTTT
-	TRBJ1-1	-	TRBV6-5	CASRQTWNTEAFF	TGTGCCAGCAGGCAGACGTGGAACACTGAAGCTTTCTTT
-	TRBJ2-1	-	TRBV21-1	CASSKARLANEQFF	TGTGCCAGCAGCAAAGCTAGACTAGCGAATGAGCAGTTCTTC
-	TRBJ1-2	TRBD1	TRBV7-9	CASSDVWGGQGSGGYTF	TGTGCCAGCAGCGACGTTTGGGGGGGACAGGGAAGCGGTGGCTACACCTTC